This T cell receptor beta chain was documented in a study of T-cell reconstitution after alpha-beta-depleted transplantation in children. A library of TCRbeta sequences, prepared with unique molecular identifiers, was generated. TCRdb re-called the PCR reads through MiXCR, storing one row per CDR3 protein. The sample contains roughly 500,000 distinct CDR3 sequences, approximately 30% of which appear only once. The CDR3 has 12 residues. The junction had 6 bases not matched to a gene; V was cut back by 6 bases and J by 8 bases. This specimen was PBMCs from the stem cell graft donor, taken from the stem cell graft. The V call is TRBV12-3 or TRBV12-4, the J call TRBJ1-2, with 7 bases lining up with TRBD1. The clonotype originates from a human donor who donated a stem cell graft to a child with aplastic anemia. The CDR3 sequence is CASSPDRAGYTF. As DNA, the CDR3 is TGTGCCAGCAGCCCCGACAGGGCGGGCTACACCTTC.